Below, 25 T cell receptor beta chains from the same sample are listed, as sequenced in a study of siplizumab effects on memory and regulatory T cells. The method was immunoSEQ multiplex PCR; TCRdb's version includes in-frame clones alone and lacks a portion of them. The profile covers 100,000 or so clones, with about nine tenths appearing a single time and 12% taken by the ten largest. Sequenced material: non-Treg CD4+ T cells sorted from blood. The receptors derive from a human donor in good health.

This chain links TRBV6-5 with TRBJ2-2; D may match TRBD1 or TRBD2 (5 bases each). Germline lookup yields CDR1 MNHEY and CDR2 SVGAGI. V lost 10 bases and J 7 bases, leaving 16 bases between the germline ends. The CDR3 loop spans 13 amino acids. CDR3 sequence: CATTRGRGGELFF. The CDR3 region has the DNA TGTGCCACCACGAGGGGAAGAGGCGGGGAGCTGTTTTTT.

This clone turned up a few times. V and J are TRBV20-1 and TRBJ1-2, with unresolved D. CDR3 length equals 11 residues. Germline V gene sequence: CDR1 DFQATT, CDR2 SNEGSKA (reference sequence). Trimming took 4 bases from V and 0 from J, leaving 3 bases between them. The CDR3 DNA reads as TGCAGTGCTATGGCTAACTATGGCTACACCTTC. Translating it yields CSAMANYGYTF.

The rearrangement joins TRBV10-3 to TRBJ2-2; TRBD1 agrees at 9 bases. CDR3 length: 15 residues. Germline V lookup: CDR1 ENHRY, CDR2 SYGVKD. The J segment lost 3 bases and the V segment lost 11 bases, leaving 10 bases of the junction unmatched. As DNA, the CDR3 is TGTGCCGCAAGCTCGGACAGGGGATACACCGGGGAGCTGTTTTTT. Protein sequence: CAASSDRGYTGELFF.

The CDR3 DNA is TGCGCCAGCAGCTTGGTAGACAGTGTCCTCTACGAGCAGTACTTC. It yields the protein CASSLVDSVLYEQYF. The chain has TRBV5-1 and TRBJ2-7, with D possibly matching TRBD1 (5 bases). The V gene's germline CDR1 is SGHRS and CDR2 YFSETQ. V lost 0 bases and J 3 bases, leaving 13 bases between the germline ends. This CDR3 is built from 15 residues.

CDR3 in amino acids: CASSLWGGRDRAYEQYF. The CDR3 nucleotides read TGTGCCAGCAGTTTATGGGGGGGCCGGGACAGGGCCTACGAGCAGTACTTC. This chain links TRBV28 with TRBJ2-7, with 9 bases lining up with TRBD1. Germline V gene sequence: CDR1 MDHEN, CDR2 SYDVKM. V dropped 0 bases and J dropped 2; count of bases not matched to a gene: 8. This CDR3 has 17 amino acids.

This clone was observed a single time. J is TRBJ2-7 and V is TRBV6-6, with 10 bases aligning to TRBD1. This CDR3 is 14 amino acids long. V gave up 6 bases and J gave up 1 base; unmatched junction bases: 3. From germline, CDR1 is MNHNY and CDR2 SVGAGI (reference sequence). DNA of the CDR3: TGTGCCAGCAGGCCGGGACAGGGGTCCTACGAGCAGTACTTC. This encodes CASRPGQGSYEQYF.

The chain employs TRBV19 and TRBJ2-2; D remains ambiguous. The CDR3 loop spans 14 amino acids. CDR1 is LNHDA and CDR2 is SQIVND in the germline V gene (reference sequence). Trimming pared 5 bases from V and 5 bases from J, leaving 12 bases between. The CDR3 DNA reads as TGTGCCAGTAGTGCGAGCCCGCGGACCGGGGAGCTGTTTTTT. Translating it yields CASSASPRTGELFF.

A note on this clone: Other DNA sequences in this specimen translate into the identical CDR3. The rearrangement joins TRBV5-1 to TRBJ2-5, with D unresolved. The length of the CDR3 is 11 residues. From germline, CDR1 is SGHRS and CDR2 YFSETQ. V was pared by 0 bases and J by 3 bases, with 0 bases between. CDR3 region: CASSLEETQYF. The CDR3 nucleotides read TGCGCCAGCAGCTTGGAAGAGACCCAGTACTTC.

The genes are TRBV27 and TRBJ1-1; D is unclear. Germline CDR1 reads MNHEY; CDR2 reads SMNVEV (reference sequence). Between the trimmed V and J ends, which lost 4 bases and 6 bases, there was a span of 15 bases. CDR3 length equals 14 residues. The DNA for the CDR3 is TGTGCCAGCAGTTCCCGGACTGGACTCTCTGAAGCTTTCTTT. Translated, it gives CASSSRTGLSEAFF.

V is TRBV18 and J is TRBJ2-3; D is ambiguous. From germline, CDR1 is KGHSH and CDR2 LQKENI. This CDR3 region has 12 residues. Trimming shortened V by 4 bases and J by 0 bases, and 2 bases separated the two germline ends. The CDR3 loop is CASSLSTDTQYF. CDR3 nucleotides: TGTGCCAGCTCACTTAGCACAGATACGCAGTATTTT.

This rearrangement joins TRBV5-1 to TRBJ2-3; 7 nucleotides match TRBD1. Trimming removed 4 bases from V and 6 bases from J; junction bases left unmatched: 5. Germline loops: CDR1 SGHRS, CDR2 YFSETQ. The CDR3 covers 13 residues. The CDR3 here is CASSATGEDTQYF. The CDR3 DNA reads TGCGCCAGCAGCGCCACAGGGGAGGATACGCAGTATTTT.

The V gene is TRBV25-1, the J gene TRBJ2-5, with 15 positions matching TRBD2. The germline gives CDR1 MGHDK, CDR2 SYGVNS. Unmatched junction bases numbered 6, after V lost 3 bases and J lost 4 bases. There are 17 residues in the CDR3. DNA of the CDR3: TGTGCCAGCAGTGAGACCTTGGGACTAGCGGGAGGAGAGACCCAGTACTTC. Its protein product is CASSETLGLAGGETQYF.

The V gene is TRBV30, the J gene TRBJ2-7; D may be TRBD2 (5 bases). Germline-derived CDR1 and CDR2 are GTSNPN and SVGIG (reference sequence). The CDR3 covers 13 residues. V was cut by 1 base and J by 0 bases, with 7 bases left in between. Written as DNA, the CDR3 is TGTGCCTGGAGTGCGGGGTTCTCCTACGAGCAGTACTTC. Protein product: CAWSAGFSYEQYF.

This clone occurred once. The chain joins TRBV18 to TRBJ2-2; tentative D call: TRBD2 (5 bases). This CDR3 has 14 amino acids. Germline V gene sequence: CDR1 KGHSH, CDR2 LQKENI. V was trimmed by 2 bases and J by 7 bases, leaving 11 bases between them. The CDR3 coding sequence is TGTGCCAGCTCACCAGGAGGCCATGGCGGGGAGCTGTTTTTT. It translates to CASSPGGHGGELFF.

The chain recombines TRBV15 with TRBJ2-1, with 8 bases that match TRBD2. The CDR3 totals 16 residues. After removal of 3 bases from V and 1 base from J, the junction contained 5 bases not matched to a gene. Per germline, CDR1 LNHNV and CDR2 YYDKDF (reference sequence). This CDR3 is CATSRGAGDSYNEQFF. The CDR3 DNA reads TGTGCCACCAGCAGGGGAGCGGGAGATTCCTACAATGAGCAGTTCTTC.

The chain is built from TRBV5-1 and TRBJ2-1, with TRBD2 identical over 9 bases. Germline loops: CDR1 SGHRS, CDR2 YFSETQ. The CDR3 totals 15 residues. Trimming removed 0 bases from V and 5 bases from J; junction bases left unmatched: 3. This CDR3 reads CASSLGASGNNEQFF. The DNA for the CDR3 is TGCGCCAGCAGCTTGGGAGCTAGCGGGAACAATGAGCAGTTCTTC.

The chain employs TRBV5-1 and TRBJ2-5, with D perhaps TRBD1 (6 bases). Germline V gives CDR1 SGHRS, CDR2 YFSETQ. The length of the CDR3 is 13 residues. Trimming pared 3 bases from V and 2 bases from J, leaving 8 bases between. The CDR3: CASSSDRQETQYF. In nucleotides, the CDR3 is TGCGCCAGCAGCTCGGACAGACAAGAGACCCAGTACTTC.

V usage is TRBV2 and J usage is TRBJ1-4, with 9 bases identical to TRBD1. The length of the CDR3 is 18 residues. The germline V gene has CDR1 SNHLY and CDR2 FYNNEI. The J segment lost 0 bases and the V segment lost 2 bases, leaving 7 bases of the junction unmatched. The CDR3 region is CASSEWGGQGTTNEKLFF. The CDR3, as DNA: TGTGCCAGCAGTGAATGGGGGGGACAGGGCACAACTAATGAAAAACTGTTTTTT. Together with reference TRBV2 and TRBJ1-4, the CDR3 gives the full variable domain: EPEVTQTPSHQVTQMGQEVILRCVPISNHLYFYWYRQILGQKVEFLVSFYNNEISEKSEIFDDQFSVERPDGSNFTLKIRSTKLEDSAMYFCASSEWGGQGTTNEKLFFGSGTQLSVL.

The rearrangement uses TRBV7-8 and TRBJ1-1; no reliable D call. CDR3 length: 14 amino acids. V was pared by 1 base and J by 11 bases, with 17 bases between. In germline, CDR1 is SGHVS, CDR2 FQNEAQ. In DNA form, the CDR3 reads TGTGCCAGCAGCTTAGATGGTGGCAGGAAGGCGGCTTTCTTT. Translating it yields CASSLDGGRKAAFF.

This clone was observed a few times. The V and J genes are TRBV28 and TRBJ1-5; D ambiguous. The ends were cut back, 6 bases at V and 3 bases at J, with 9 bases in the middle. Germline V CDR1 and CDR2: MDHEN, SYDVKM. The CDR3 runs 13 residues. The CDR3 loop is CASRDLTNQPQHF. In nucleotides, the CDR3 is TGTGCCAGCAGGGACCTTACCAATCAGCCCCAGCATTTT.

The chain recombines TRBV5-1 with TRBJ1-1; D is unclear. Germline loops: CDR1 SGHRS, CDR2 YFSETQ. The CDR3 loop spans 15 amino acids. Between the trimmed V and J ends, which lost 5 bases and 1 base, there was a span of 15 bases. This CDR3 is CASRTRSLPNTEAFF. The CDR3 coding sequence is TGCGCCAGCAGAACCAGGTCTCTCCCGAACACTGAAGCTTTCTTT.

The chain links TRBV7-9 to TRBJ1-4; D perhaps matches TRBD1 (5 bases). V lost 6 bases and J 4 bases, leaving 9 bases between the germline ends. The CDR3 is 13 amino acids. Germline lookup yields CDR1 SEHNR and CDR2 FQNEAQ (reference sequence). This chain's CDR3 is CASRTENNEKLFF. The CDR3 DNA is TGTGCCAGCAGGACAGAAAATAATGAAAAACTGTTTTTT.

The chain links TRBV18 to TRBJ2-3; 7 positions match TRBD1. The CDR3 covers 15 residues. V shed 8 bases and J 4 bases; nucleotides not matched to a gene: 12. CDR1 KGHSH and CDR2 LQKENI come from the germline V gene. The CDR3 is CASARQGPRADTQYF. The DNA of the CDR3 is TGTGCCAGCGCCAGACAGGGACCCCGCGCAGATACGCAGTATTTT.

The CDR3, as DNA: TGTGCCAGCAGTTTATCAGCTGGCTACACCTTC. Translated: CASSLSAGYTF. The V and J genes are TRBV27 and TRBJ1-2; no reliable D call. The CDR3 totals 11 residues. V was pared by 0 bases and J by 7 bases, with 3 bases between. In germline, CDR1 is MNHEY, CDR2 SMNVEV (reference sequence).

The chain is built from TRBV6-6 and TRBJ1-3, with 8 bases identical to TRBD1. Trimming cost V 6 bases and J 8 bases; bases outside gene matches: 9. Germline CDR1 MNHNY, CDR2 SVGAGI (reference sequence). The CDR3 is 14 residues long. The CDR3 DNA reads TGTGCCAGCAGCCGACAGGGGACCGGGCACACCATATATTTT. Translating it yields CASSRQGTGHTIYF.